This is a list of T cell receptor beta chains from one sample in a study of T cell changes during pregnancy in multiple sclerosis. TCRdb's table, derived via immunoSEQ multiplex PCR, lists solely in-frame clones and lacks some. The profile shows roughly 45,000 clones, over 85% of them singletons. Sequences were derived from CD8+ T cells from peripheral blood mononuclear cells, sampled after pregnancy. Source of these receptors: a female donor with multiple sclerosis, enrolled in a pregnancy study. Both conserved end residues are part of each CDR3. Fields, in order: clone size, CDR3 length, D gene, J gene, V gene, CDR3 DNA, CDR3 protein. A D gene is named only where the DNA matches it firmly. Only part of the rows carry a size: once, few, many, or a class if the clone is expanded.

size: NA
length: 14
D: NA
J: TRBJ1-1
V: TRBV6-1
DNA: TGTGCCAGCAGTGAAGGGGCGGGGAACACTGAAGCTTTCTTT
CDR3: CASSEGAGNTEAFF

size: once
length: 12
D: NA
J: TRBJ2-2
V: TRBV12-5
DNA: TGTGCTAGTGTTGACTACACCGGGGAGCTGTTTTTT
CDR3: CASVDYTGELFF

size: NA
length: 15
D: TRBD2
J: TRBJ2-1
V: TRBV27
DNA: TGTGCCAGCAGTTTCGGGACTAGCGGGAGCGATGAGCAGTTCTTC
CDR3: CASSFGTSGSDEQFF

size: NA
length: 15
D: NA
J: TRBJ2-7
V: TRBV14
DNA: TGTGCCAGCAGCCAAGATCTACAGAAGCCCTACGAGCAGTACTTC
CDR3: CASSQDLQKPYEQYF

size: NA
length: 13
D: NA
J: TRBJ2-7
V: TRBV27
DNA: TGTGCCAGCAGTTTAAGGGGGTTTGACGAGCAGTACTTC
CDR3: CASSLRGFDEQYF

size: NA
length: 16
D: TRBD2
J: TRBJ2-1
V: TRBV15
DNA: TGTGCCACCAGCAGAGAGTGGGGGAGGGTAGACAATGAGCAGTTCTTC
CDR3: CATSREWGRVDNEQFF

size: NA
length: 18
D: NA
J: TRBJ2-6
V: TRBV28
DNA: TGTGCCAGCAGGCGGACGGACAGCATCTTCTCTGGGGCCAACGTCCTGACTTTC
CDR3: CASRRTDSIFSGANVLTF

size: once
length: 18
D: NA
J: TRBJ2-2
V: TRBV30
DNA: TGTGCCTGGTTTCCCCCCTTCCTAGACAGGGAGGCGGCCGGGGAGCTGTTTTTT
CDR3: CAWFPPFLDREAAGELFF

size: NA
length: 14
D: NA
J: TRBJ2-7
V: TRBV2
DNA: TGTGCCAGCAGCGACACATCTGCCTCCTACGAGCAGTACTTC
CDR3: CASSDTSASYEQYF

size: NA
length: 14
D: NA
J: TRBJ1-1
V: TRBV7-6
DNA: TGTGCCAGCAGCTTCGGGGTGACAAACACTGAAGCTTTCTTT
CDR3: CASSFGVTNTEAFF

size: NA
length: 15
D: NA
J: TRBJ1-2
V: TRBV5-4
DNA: TGTGCCAGCAGCCGCGTAACGGGGGGTAACTATGGCTACACCTTC
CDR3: CASSRVTGGNYGYTF

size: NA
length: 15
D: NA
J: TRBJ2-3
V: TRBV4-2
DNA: TGTGCCAGCAGCCAATATCCGGGATCCATAGATACGCAGTATTTT
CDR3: CASSQYPGSIDTQYF

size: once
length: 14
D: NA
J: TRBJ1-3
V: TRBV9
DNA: TGTGCCAGCAGCGCCTCCGGCGGGGCCAACACCATATATTTT
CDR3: CASSASGGANTIYF

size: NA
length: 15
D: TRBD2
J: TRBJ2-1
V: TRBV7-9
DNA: TGTGCCAGCAGCTTGGCTGCGGGAGGGTACAATGAGCAGTTCTTC
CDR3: CASSLAAGGYNEQFF

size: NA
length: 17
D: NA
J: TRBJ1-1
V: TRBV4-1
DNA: TGCGCCAGCAGCCAAGAAGCGGGCAGGGCAACGAACACTGAAGCTTTCTTT
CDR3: CASSQEAGRATNTEAFF

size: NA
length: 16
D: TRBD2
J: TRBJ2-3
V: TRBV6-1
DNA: TGTGCCAGCAGTGACCTTAGCGGGGGGACCACAGATACGCAGTATTTT
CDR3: CASSDLSGGTTDTQYF

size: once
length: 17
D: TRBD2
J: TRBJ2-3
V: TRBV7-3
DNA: TGTGCCAGCAGCTTAACAGTAGCGGGGGGGAACACAGATACGCAGTATTTT
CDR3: CASSLTVAGGNTDTQYF

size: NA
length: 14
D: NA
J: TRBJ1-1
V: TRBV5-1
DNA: TGCGCCAGCAGACCTGATCAGGGGAACACTGAAGCTTTCTTT
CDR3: CASRPDQGNTEAFF

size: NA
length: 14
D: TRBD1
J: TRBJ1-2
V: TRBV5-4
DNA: TGTGCCAGCAGTGCGAGGACAGGCCGCTTAGGCTACACCTTC
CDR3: CASSARTGRLGYTF

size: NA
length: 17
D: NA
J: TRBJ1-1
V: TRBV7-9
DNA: TGTGCCAGCAGCTTATTGGTAGGGGGTTCCATGAACACTGAAGCTTTCTTT
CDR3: CASSLLVGGSMNTEAFF

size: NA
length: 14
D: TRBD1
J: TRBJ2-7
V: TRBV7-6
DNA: TGTGCCAGCAGCCCTCGACAGGGGGAATACGAGCAGTACTTC
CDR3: CASSPRQGEYEQYF

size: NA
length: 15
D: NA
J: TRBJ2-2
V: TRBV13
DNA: TGTGCCAGCAGCCCGGGGTTAGGAAACACCGGGGAGCTGTTTTTT
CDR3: CASSPGLGNTGELFF

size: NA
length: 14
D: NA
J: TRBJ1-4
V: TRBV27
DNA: TGTGCCAGCAGTTCGGGCCCCGGGAGTGAAAAACTGTTTTTT
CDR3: CASSSGPGSEKLFF

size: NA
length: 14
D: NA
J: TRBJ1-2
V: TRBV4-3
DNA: TGCGCCAGCAGCCAAGGCACTAGTGACTATGGCTACACCTTC
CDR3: CASSQGTSDYGYTF

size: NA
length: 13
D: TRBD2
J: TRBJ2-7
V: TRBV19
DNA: TGTGCCAGTGGTAGCGGGCCCGCCTACGAGCAGTACTTC
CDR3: CASGSGPAYEQYF

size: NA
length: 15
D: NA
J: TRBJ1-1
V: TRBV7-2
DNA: TGTGCCAGCAGTCCCGGGACATGGATGAACACTGAAGCTTTCTTT
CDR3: CASSPGTWMNTEAFF

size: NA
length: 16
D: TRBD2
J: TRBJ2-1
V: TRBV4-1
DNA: TGCGCCAGCAGCCCCCGGGGTAGCGGGGGGTACAATGAGCAGTTCTTC
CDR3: CASSPRGSGGYNEQFF

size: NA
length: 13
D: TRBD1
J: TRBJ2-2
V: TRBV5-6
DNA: TGTGCCAGCAGCTTACAGGGGATCGGGGAGCTGTTTTTT
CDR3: CASSLQGIGELFF

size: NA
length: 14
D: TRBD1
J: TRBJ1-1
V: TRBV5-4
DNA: TGTGCCAGCAGCTCCTACGACAGGGTGGTTGAAGCTTTCTTT
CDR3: CASSSYDRVVEAFF

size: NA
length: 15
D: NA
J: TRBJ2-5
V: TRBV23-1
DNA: TGCGCCAGCAGTCAAGGGCCCGGGAACCAAGAGACCCAGTACTTC
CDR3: CASSQGPGNQETQYF

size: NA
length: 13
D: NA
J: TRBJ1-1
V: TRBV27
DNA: TGTGCCAGCAGCCTCACTTTATACACTGAAGCTTTCTTT
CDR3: CASSLTLYTEAFF

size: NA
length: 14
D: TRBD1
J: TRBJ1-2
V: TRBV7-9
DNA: TGTGCCAGCAGCCCGACAGGGGGCCCCTATGGCTACACCTTC
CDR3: CASSPTGGPYGYTF

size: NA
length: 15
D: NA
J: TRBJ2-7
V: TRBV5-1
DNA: TGCGCCAGCAGCTCCTCTCCGGGAGAGGGCTACGAGCAGTACTTC
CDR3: CASSSSPGEGYEQYF

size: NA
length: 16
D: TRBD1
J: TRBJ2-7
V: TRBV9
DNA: TGTGCCAGCAGCGTAGGTCACCTGGACAGGGTCTACGAGCAGTACTTC
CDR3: CASSVGHLDRVYEQYF

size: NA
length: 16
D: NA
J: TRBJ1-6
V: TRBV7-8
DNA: TGTGCCAGCAGCTTAGTAGAAGGGGGAGTTAATTCACCCCTCCACTTT
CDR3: CASSLVEGGVNSPLHF

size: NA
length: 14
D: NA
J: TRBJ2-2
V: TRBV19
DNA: TGTGCCAGTATGGGCAGGGCTTACACCGGGGAGCTGTTTTTT
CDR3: CASMGRAYTGELFF

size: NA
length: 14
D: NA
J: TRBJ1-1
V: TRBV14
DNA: TGTGCCAGCAGCCCCAGGGGTACGAACACTGAAGCTTTCTTT
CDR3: CASSPRGTNTEAFF

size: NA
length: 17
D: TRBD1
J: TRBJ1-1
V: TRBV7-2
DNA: TGTGCCAGCAGCTCCTCCCGGACAGGGGGGGGGAACACTGAAGCTTTCTTT
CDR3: CASSSSRTGGGNTEAFF

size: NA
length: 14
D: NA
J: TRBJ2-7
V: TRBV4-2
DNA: TGTGCCAGCAGCCAAGACAGGGGTCTGGACGAGCAGTACTTC
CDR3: CASSQDRGLDEQYF

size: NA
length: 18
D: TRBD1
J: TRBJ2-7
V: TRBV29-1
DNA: TGCAGCGTTGAAGATCCCCTCCCGGAGGACAGGAACTCCTACGAGCAGTACTTC
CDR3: CSVEDPLPEDRNSYEQYF

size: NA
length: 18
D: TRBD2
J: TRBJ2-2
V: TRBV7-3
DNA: TGTGCCAGCAGCCCCGGACTAGCGGAACAGGCTTTGATCGGGGAGCTGTTTTTT
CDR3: CASSPGLAEQALIGELFF

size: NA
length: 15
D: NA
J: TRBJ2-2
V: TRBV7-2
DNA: TGTGCCAGCAGCTTAACACAGGGCGGCACCGGGGAGCTGTTTTTT
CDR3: CASSLTQGGTGELFF

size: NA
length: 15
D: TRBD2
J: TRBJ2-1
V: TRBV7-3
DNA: TGTGCCAGCAGCCCGACTAGCGGGAATTACAATGAGCAGTTCTTC
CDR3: CASSPTSGNYNEQFF

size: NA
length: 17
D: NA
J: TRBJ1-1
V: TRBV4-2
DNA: TGTGCCAGCAGCCAGATAGCGGGACTCCCTTCGAACACTGAAGCTTTCTTT
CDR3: CASSQIAGLPSNTEAFF

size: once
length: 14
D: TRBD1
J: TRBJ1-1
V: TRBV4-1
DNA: TGCGCCAGCAGAACAGGGGTGGGAAGTACTGAAGCTTTCTTT
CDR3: CASRTGVGSTEAFF

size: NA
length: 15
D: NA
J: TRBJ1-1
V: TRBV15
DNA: TGTGCCACCAGCAGCCCGTGGAGGGTGAACACTGAAGCTTTCTTT
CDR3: CATSSPWRVNTEAFF

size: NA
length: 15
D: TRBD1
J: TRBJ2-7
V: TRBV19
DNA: TGTGCCAGTAGTATAGTCCCGACAGGGGCCTACGAGCAGTACTTC
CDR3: CASSIVPTGAYEQYF